This entry describes one TCR beta chain. The record originates from a study of T cell changes during pregnancy in multiple sclerosis. Sequenced by immunoSEQ multiplex PCR; TCRdb stores in-frame clones only, minus some. There are 30,000 to 45,000 clones in the sample; nearly 95% occur only once, and 0.43% lies in the top ten. The sequencing here drew on CD4+ T cells from peripheral blood mononuclear cells, taken in the third trimester of pregnancy. The clonotype originates from a female donor in good health, enrolled as a control in a pregnancy study.

This CDR3 is CASSSTAATNEKLFF. CDR3 DNA: TGCGCCAGCAGCTCTACAGCCGCAACTAATGAAAAACTGTTTTTT. The J gene is TRBJ1-4, the V gene TRBV5-1; D gene uncertain. Germline assignment: CDR1 SGHRS and CDR2 YFSETQ. CDR3 length: 15 residues. V gave up 3 bases and J gave up 0 bases, with 9 bases separating them.